This is a list of T cell receptor beta chains from one sample in a study of CD8 T cells in ankylosing spondylitis. TCRdb passed the 5' RACE reads through MiXCR, listing each CDR3 protein once. The table records about 340,000 distinct CDR3 sequences, roughly 15% of them present only once. Sequenced sample: blood, either unsorted or a sorted T cell fraction (not recorded which). Receptor source: a male donor with ankylosing spondylitis or in good health (not recorded which). Each CDR3 is given with its conserved first and last residue. D genes are given only for firm matches. Size tells how often a clone was seen (once, few, many) or the class of an expanded clone, and some rows leave it out.

>TRBV9|TRBJ2-7|.|.
CASSVAAGSPYEQYF
TGTGCCAGCAGCGTAGCCGCGGGCTCCCCCTACGAGCAGTACTTC
>TRBV5-1|TRBJ2-5|.|.
CASSLASTGQETQYF
TGCGCCAGCAGCTTGGCCAGCACAGGCCAAGAGACCCAGTACTTC
>TRBV6-5|TRBJ2-3|.|.
CASSFRVNTDTQYF
TGTGCCAGCAGTTTCAGGGTGAACACAGATACGCAGTATTTT
>TRBV2|TRBJ1-5|.|.
CASSESRSNQPQHF
TGTGCCAGCAGTGAGTCCAGATCCAATCAGCCCCAGCATTTT
>TRBV18|TRBJ2-2|TRBD1|few
CASRLPGTGNTGELFF
TGTGCCAGCAGGCTACCCGGGACAGGGAACACCGGGGAGCTGTTTTTT
>TRBV29-1|TRBJ1-4|TRBD1|few
CSAYRRGQGVEKLFF
TGCAGCGCCTACAGGAGGGGACAGGGGGTTGAAAAACTGTTTTTT
>TRBV9|TRBJ1-6|.|.
CASSVETAVNSPLHF
TGTGCCAGCAGCGTAGAAACAGCGGTTAATTCACCCCTCCACTTT
>TRBV5-1|TRBJ2-2|.|few
CASSLGSYTGELFF
TGCGCCAGCAGCTTAGGTTCTTACACCGGGGAGCTGTTTTTT
>TRBV25-1|TRBJ2-3|.|.
CASSPDTTDTQYF
TGTGCCAGCAGTCCTGACACGACAGATACGCAGTATTTT
>TRBV9|TRBJ1-1|.|few
CASSVNAGKVNTEAFF
TGTGCCAGCAGCGTGAATGCAGGGAAAGTGAACACTGAAGCTTTCTTT
>TRBV12-3/TRBV12-4|TRBJ1-2|.|.
CASSQGPGVGYTF
TGTGCCAGCAGTCAAGGACCGGGGGTTGGCTACACCTTC
>TRBV7-9|TRBJ1-2|TRBD1|.
CASSGQESYGYTF
TGTGCCAGCAGCGGACAGGAGTCCTATGGCTACACCTTC
>TRBV3-1|TRBJ1-2|TRBD1|few
CASSGTVTYGYTF
TGTGCCAGCAGCGGGACAGTGACCTATGGCTACACCTTC
>TRBV5-1|TRBJ2-1|.|few
CASRLGDEQFF
TGCGCCAGCAGGCTCGGGGATGAGCAGTTCTTC
>TRBV7-8|TRBJ2-7|.|few
CASSSDDGRWNEQYF
TGTGCCAGCAGCTCCGACGACGGCCGCTGGAACGAGCAGTACTTC
>TRBV12-3/TRBV12-4|TRBJ2-1|TRBD2|few
CASSLAGGLGEQFF
TGTGCCAGCAGTTTAGCGGGAGGGTTAGGAGAGCAGTTCTTC
>TRBV6-1|TRBJ1-3|TRBD1|.
CASSDRGSDGNTIYF
TGTGCCAGCAGTGACAGGGGGTCGGACGGAAACACCATATATTTT